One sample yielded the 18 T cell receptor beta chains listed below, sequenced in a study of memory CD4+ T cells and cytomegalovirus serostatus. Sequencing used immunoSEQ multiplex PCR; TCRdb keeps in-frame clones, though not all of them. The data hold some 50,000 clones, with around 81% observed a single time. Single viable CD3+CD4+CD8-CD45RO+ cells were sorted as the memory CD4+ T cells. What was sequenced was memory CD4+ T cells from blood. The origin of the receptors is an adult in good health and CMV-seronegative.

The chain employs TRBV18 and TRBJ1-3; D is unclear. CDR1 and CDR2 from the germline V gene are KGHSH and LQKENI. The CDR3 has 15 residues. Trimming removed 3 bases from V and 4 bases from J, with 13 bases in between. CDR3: CASSPTVRSGNTIYF. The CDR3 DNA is TGTGCCAGCTCACCCACAGTTCGGAGCGGAAACACCATATATTTT. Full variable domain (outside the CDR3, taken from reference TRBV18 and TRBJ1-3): NAGVMQNPRHLVRRRGQEARLRCSPMKGHSHVYWYRQLPEEGLKFMVYLQKENIIDESGMPKERFSAEFPKEGPSILRIQQVVRGDSAAYFCASSPTVRSGNTIYFGEGSWLTVV.

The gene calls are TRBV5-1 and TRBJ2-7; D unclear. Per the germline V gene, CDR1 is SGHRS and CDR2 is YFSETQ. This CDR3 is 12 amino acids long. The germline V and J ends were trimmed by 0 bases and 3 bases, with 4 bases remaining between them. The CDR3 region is CASSLGNYEQYF. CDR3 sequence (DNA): TGCGCCAGCAGCTTGGGCAACTACGAGCAGTACTTC.

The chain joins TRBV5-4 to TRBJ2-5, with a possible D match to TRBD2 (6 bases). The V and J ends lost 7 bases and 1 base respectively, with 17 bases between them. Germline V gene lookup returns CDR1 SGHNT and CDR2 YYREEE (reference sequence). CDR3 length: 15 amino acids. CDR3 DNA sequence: TGTGCCAGCCGCGCTAGCGCGCTCACCCAAGAGACCCAGTACTTC. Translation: CASRASALTQETQYF. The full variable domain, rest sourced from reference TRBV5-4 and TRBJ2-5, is ETGVTQSPTHLIKTRGQQVTLRCSSQSGHNTVSWYQQALGQGPQFIFQYYREEENGRGNFPPRFSGLQFPNYSSELNVNALELDDSALYLCASRASALTQETQYFGPGTRLLVL.

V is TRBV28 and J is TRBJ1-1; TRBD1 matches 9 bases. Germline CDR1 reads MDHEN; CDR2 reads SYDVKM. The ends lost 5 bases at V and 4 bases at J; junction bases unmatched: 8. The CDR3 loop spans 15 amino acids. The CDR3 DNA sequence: TGTGCCAGCAGTCTACCACAGGGGGCTAGCACTGAAGCTTTCTTT. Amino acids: CASSLPQGASTEAFF.

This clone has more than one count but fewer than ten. CDR3 loop: CASGEYRAVNYGYTF. CDR3 coding DNA: TGTGCCAGCGGGGAATACAGGGCCGTTAACTATGGCTACACCTTC. The J gene is TRBJ1-2, the V gene TRBV6-6, with a possible D match to TRBD1 (6 bases). V lost 8 bases and J lost 1, with 17 bases in between. The CDR3 covers 15 residues. Germline V lookup: CDR1 MNHNY, CDR2 SVGAGI (reference sequence).

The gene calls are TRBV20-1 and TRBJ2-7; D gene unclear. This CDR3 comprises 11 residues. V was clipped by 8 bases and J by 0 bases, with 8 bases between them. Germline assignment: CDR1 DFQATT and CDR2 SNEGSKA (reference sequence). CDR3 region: CSPPSSYEQYF. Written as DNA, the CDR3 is TGCAGTCCACCTAGCTCCTACGAGCAGTACTTC.

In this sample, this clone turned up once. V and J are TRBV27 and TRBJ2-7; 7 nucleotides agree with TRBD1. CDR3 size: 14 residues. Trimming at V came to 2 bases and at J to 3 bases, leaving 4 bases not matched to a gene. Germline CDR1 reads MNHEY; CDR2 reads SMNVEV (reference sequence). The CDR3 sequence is CASSLRQGDYEQYF. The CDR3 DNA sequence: TGTGCCAGCAGTTTAAGACAGGGCGACTACGAGCAGTACTTC.

The CDR3 loop is CASSEIGVGQGTGELFF. CDR3 in DNA: TGTGCCAGCAGTGAAATAGGCGTGGGACAGGGTACCGGGGAGCTGTTTTTT. V gene TRBV6-1 combines with J gene TRBJ2-2, with TRBD1 identical over 9 bases. This CDR3 has 17 amino acids. Trimming at V came to 2 bases and at J to 5 bases, leaving 9 bases not matched to a gene. Germline lookup yields CDR1 MNHNS and CDR2 SASEGT.

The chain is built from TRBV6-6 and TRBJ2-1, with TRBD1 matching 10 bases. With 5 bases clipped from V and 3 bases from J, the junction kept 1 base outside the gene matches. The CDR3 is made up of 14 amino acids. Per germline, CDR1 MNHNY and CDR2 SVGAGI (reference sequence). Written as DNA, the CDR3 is TGTGCCAGCAGTGGACAGGGGGGCTACAATGAGCAGTTCTTC. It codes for CASSGQGGYNEQFF.

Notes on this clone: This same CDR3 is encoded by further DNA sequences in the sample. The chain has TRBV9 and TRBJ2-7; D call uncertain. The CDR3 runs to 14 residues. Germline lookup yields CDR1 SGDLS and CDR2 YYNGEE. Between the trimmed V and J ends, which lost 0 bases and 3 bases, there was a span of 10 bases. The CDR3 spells CASSVVGSSYEQYF. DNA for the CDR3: TGTGCCAGCAGCGTAGTGGGTAGCAGCTACGAGCAGTACTTC.

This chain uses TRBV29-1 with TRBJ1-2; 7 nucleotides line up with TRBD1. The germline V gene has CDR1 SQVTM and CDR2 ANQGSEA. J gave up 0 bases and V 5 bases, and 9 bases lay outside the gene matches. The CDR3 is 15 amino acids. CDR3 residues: CSVNRGGDSNYGYTF. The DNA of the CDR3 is TGCAGCGTTAACAGGGGAGGGGATTCTAACTATGGCTACACCTTC.

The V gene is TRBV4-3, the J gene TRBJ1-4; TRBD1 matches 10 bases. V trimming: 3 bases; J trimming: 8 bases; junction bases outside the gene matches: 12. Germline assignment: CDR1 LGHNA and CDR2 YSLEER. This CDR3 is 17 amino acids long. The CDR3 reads CASSQRDRGSPGEKLFF. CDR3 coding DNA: TGCGCCAGCAGCCAGCGGGACAGGGGATCCCCGGGGGAAAAACTGTTTTTT.

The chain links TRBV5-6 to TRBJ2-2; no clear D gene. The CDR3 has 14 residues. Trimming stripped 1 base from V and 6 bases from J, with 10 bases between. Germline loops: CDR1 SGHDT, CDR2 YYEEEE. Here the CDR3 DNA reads TGTGCCAGCAGCTTGCGAGTTCGGGCCGGGGAGCTGTTTTTT. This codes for CASSLRVRAGELFF.

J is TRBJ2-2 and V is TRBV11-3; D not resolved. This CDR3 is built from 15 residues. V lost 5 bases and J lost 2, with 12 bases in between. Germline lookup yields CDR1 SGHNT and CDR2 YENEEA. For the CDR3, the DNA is TGTGCCAGCAGCCGAGACCCGACAAACACCGGGGAGCTGTTTTTT. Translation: CASSRDPTNTGELFF.

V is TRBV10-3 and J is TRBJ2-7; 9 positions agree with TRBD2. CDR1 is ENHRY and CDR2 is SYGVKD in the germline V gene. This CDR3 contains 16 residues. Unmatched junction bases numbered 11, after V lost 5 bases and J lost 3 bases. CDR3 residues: CAISPGGSSGNYEQYF. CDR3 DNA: TGTGCCATCAGTCCCGGAGGGTCTAGCGGGAACTACGAGCAGTACTTC.

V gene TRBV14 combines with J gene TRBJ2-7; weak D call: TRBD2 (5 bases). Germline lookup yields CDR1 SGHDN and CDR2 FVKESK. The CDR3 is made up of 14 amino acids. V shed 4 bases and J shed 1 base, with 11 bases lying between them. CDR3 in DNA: TGTGCCAGCAGCCCCCTCGAGGGATCCTACGAGCAGTACTTC. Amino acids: CASSPLEGSYEQYF.

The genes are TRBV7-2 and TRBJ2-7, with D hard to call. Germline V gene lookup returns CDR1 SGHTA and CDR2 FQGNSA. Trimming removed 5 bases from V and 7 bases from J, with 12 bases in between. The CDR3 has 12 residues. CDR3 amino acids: CASSAHGIEQYF. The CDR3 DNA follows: TGTGCCAGCAGCGCTCACGGTATTGAGCAGTACTTC.

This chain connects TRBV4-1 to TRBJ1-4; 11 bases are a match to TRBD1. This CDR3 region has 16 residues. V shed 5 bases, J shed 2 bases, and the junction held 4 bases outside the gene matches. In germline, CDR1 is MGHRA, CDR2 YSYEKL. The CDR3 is CASSKGTGGTNEKLFF. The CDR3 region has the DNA TGCGCCAGCAGCAAAGGGACAGGGGGTACTAATGAAAAACTGTTTTTT.